The text below deals with one T cell receptor beta chain. This CDR3 comprises 13 residues. Germline V gene sequence: CDR1 SGHVS, CDR2 FNYEAQ. The V end lost 5 bases, the J end lost 3 bases, and 11 bases lay between the germline ends. The source of the sample is a study of T cell changes during pregnancy in multiple sclerosis. The protocol was immunoSEQ multiplex PCR, while the TCRdb copy is restricted to in-frame clones and leaves out a portion. The sample yields about 100,000 clones, about 94% seen once. This receptor was taken from a female donor with multiple sclerosis, enrolled in a pregnancy study. Sequencing used peripheral blood, obtained before pregnancy. The chain combines TRBV7-6 with TRBJ2-7; D might be TRBD1 (5 bases). CDR3 in DNA: TGTGCCAGCAGCACCGGACACCTCTACGAGCAGTACTTC. It yields the protein CASSTGHLYEQYF.